This passage covers 20 T cell receptor beta chains from one sample sequenced in a study of blood T cell repertoires in COVID-19. Libraries were prepared by immunoSEQ multiplex PCR; TCRdb keeps only in-frame clonotypes and omits some of them. This table has approximately 230,000 clones, approximately 84% appearing once. Input material: PBMCs or T cells enriched from blood (not recorded which). These receptors all stem from a man aged 40-55 years who had recovered from COVID-19.

This chain uses TRBV30 with TRBJ1-1; D gene ambiguous. This CDR3 is built from 13 residues. Trimming pared 4 bases from V and 1 base from J, leaving 10 bases between. Germline CDR1 is GTSNPN and CDR2 is SVGIG (reference sequence). In DNA, the CDR3 is TGTGCCTGGATATTCCGGGGGAACACTGAAGCTTTCTTT. Amino acid sequence: CAWIFRGNTEAFF.

CDR3 bases: TGTGCCAGTAGTATGGGACAGTACAATGAGCAGTTCTTC. This translates into CASSMGQYNEQFF. The rearrangement links TRBV19 to TRBJ2-1, with TRBD1 matching over 7 bases. V was clipped by 3 bases and J by 4 bases; unmatched bases: 0. Germline CDR1 is LNHDA and CDR2 is SQIVND (reference sequence). The CDR3 length is 13 residues.

V gene TRBV3-1 (or the pseudogene TRBV3-2) combines with J gene TRBJ2-7; 9 nucleotides agree with TRBD1. The V segment lost 4 bases and the J segment 4 bases; nucleotides outside the gene matches: 5. Germline CDR1 is LGHDT and CDR2 is YNNKEL (reference sequence). The CDR3 loop spans 14 amino acids. CDR3 bases: TGTGCCAGCAGCCGAGAGACAGGGGGATACGAGCAGTACTTC. This gives the protein CASSRETGGYEQYF.

The chain joins TRBV6-6 to TRBJ2-5; the D gene is possibly TRBD1 (5 bases). Germline lookup yields CDR1 MNHNY and CDR2 SVGAGI (reference sequence). The length of the CDR3 is 12 residues. V gave up 5 bases and J gave up 4 bases, with 8 bases separating them. The CDR3 DNA follows: TGTGCCAGCAGTGGTCAGGGAGAGACCCAGTACTTC. Its protein product is CASSGQGETQYF.

The V call is TRBV9, the J call TRBJ2-7, with 7 bases identical to TRBD2. CDR1 is SGDLS and CDR2 is YYNGEE in the germline V gene. This CDR3 is built from 13 residues. Trimming took 4 bases from V and 7 from J; bases not matched to a gene: 8. The CDR3 protein is CASSPRGWGEQYF. The CDR3 DNA is TGTGCCAGCAGCCCGCGGGGGTGGGGAGAGCAGTACTTC.

The CDR3 here is CASTTGYNEQYF. CDR3 DNA sequence: TGTGCCAGCACGACAGGGTACAACGAGCAGTACTTC. This sequence joins TRBV12-3 or TRBV12-4 and TRBJ2-7; 7 positions match TRBD1. Trimming removed 7 bases from V and 5 bases from J; junction bases left unmatched: 5. This CDR3 is built from 12 residues.

The chain carries TRBV7-6 and TRBJ1-1, with 8 positions matching TRBD1. The CDR3 is 15 residues long. The trim removed 2 bases at V and 5 bases at J, leaving 7 bases unmatched. CDR1 is SGHVS, CDR2 FNYEAQ, per germline. CDR3 loop: CASSLRTGPGTEAFF. In DNA form, the CDR3 reads TGTGCCAGCAGCTTACGGACAGGGCCGGGAACTGAAGCTTTCTTT.

This sequence joins TRBV19 and TRBJ1-5; 10 bases align to TRBD1. Germline CDR1 is LNHDA and CDR2 is SQIVND (reference sequence). This CDR3 has 15 amino acids. J gave up 2 bases and V 9 bases, and 7 bases lay outside the gene matches. The CDR3 bases are TGTGCCAGCCGGGACAGGGGCTTTGGCAATCAGCCCCAGCATTTT. Translating it yields CASRDRGFGNQPQHF.

The chain has TRBV30 and TRBJ1-1; no clear D gene. The CDR3 is 13 amino acids. Germline V gene sequence: CDR1 GTSNPN, CDR2 SVGIG (reference sequence). V was clipped by 0 bases and J by 0 bases, with 5 bases between them. The CDR3 region has the DNA TGTGCCTGGAGTGTCGTAATGAACACTGAAGCTTTCTTT. Protein sequence: CAWSVVMNTEAFF.

The V gene is TRBV27, the J gene TRBJ1-1; TRBD1 is a possible D gene (6 bases). Trimming shortened V by 6 bases and J by 0 bases, and 14 bases separated the two germline ends. The length of the CDR3 is 15 residues. Germline assignment: CDR1 MNHEY and CDR2 SMNVEV (reference sequence). Here the CDR3 reads CASRETGNMNTEAFF. The CDR3 DNA is TGTGCCAGCAGAGAAACAGGGAATATGAACACTGAAGCTTTCTTT.

V usage is TRBV6-4 and J usage is TRBJ2-5; 15 nucleotides match TRBD2. Losses at the gene ends were 6 bases for V and 3 bases for J; bases not matched to a gene: 2. This CDR3 contains 15 residues. Germline assignment: CDR1 MRHNA and CDR2 SNTAGT. The CDR3: CASSRTSGREETQYF. The CDR3 DNA reads TGTGCCAGCAGCCGGACTAGCGGGAGGGAAGAGACCCAGTACTTC.

The table lists this clone with a count of one. The genes are TRBV28 and TRBJ2-2; D is possibly TRBD1 (6 bases). The germline gives CDR1 MDHEN, CDR2 SYDVKM. The CDR3 covers 14 residues. V lost 3 bases, J lost 6 bases, and 11 bases lay in between. CDR3 nucleotides: TGTGCCAGCAGTTTCCGACAGGTTCCCGGGGAGCTGTTTTTT. Translation: CASSFRQVPGELFF.

The J gene is TRBJ1-5, the V gene TRBV10-2; 8 nucleotides match TRBD1. The germline V gene has CDR1 WSHSY and CDR2 SAAADI. V lost 2 bases and J lost 5; bases outside the gene matches: 5. This CDR3 is 15 amino acids long. The chain's CDR3 is CASSEGQGSDQPQHF. DNA for the CDR3: TGCGCCAGCAGTGAGGGACAGGGAAGCGATCAGCCCCAGCATTTT.

This sequence joins TRBV7-6 and TRBJ2-2; perhaps TRBD2 as D (6 bases). V lost 2 bases and J lost 2, with 15 bases in between. Germline assignment: CDR1 SGHVS and CDR2 FNYEAQ. The length of the CDR3 is 17 residues. The CDR3, as DNA: TGTGCCAGCAGCTTAAATCCATGGAGGGAAAACACCGGGGAGCTGTTTTTT. Translated, it gives CASSLNPWRENTGELFF.

The chain joins TRBV21-1 to TRBJ2-3; TRBD2, the D gene given by the table, was not confirmed from the DNA. TRBV21-1 is marked as a pseudogene. This CDR3 is built from 14 residues. CDR3 residues: CATWGTFSTDTQYF. The CDR3 bases are TGTGCCACCTGGGGGACTTTCAGCACAGATACGCAGTATTTT.

This clone is termed medium-sized. This CDR3 is CASSLGQGFDYGYTF. CDR3 sequence (DNA): TGTGCCAGCAGCCTCGGACAGGGTTTTGACTATGGCTACACCTTC. The chain couples TRBV14 to TRBJ1-2; 8 nucleotides align to TRBD1. CDR1 is SGHDN and CDR2 is FVKESK in the germline V gene. The J segment lost 3 bases and the V segment lost 4 bases, leaving 7 bases of the junction unmatched. The CDR3 sequence is 15 residues long.

The chain links TRBV30 to TRBJ2-2; D is unclear. The germline gives CDR1 GTSNPN, CDR2 SVGIG (reference sequence). V lost 4 bases, J lost 2 bases, and 5 bases lay in between. This CDR3 has 12 residues. The CDR3 region is CAWTGNTGELFF. CDR3 coding DNA: TGTGCCTGGACGGGTAACACCGGGGAGCTGTTTTTT. Together with reference TRBV30 and TRBJ2-2, the CDR3 gives the full variable domain: SQTIHQWPATLVQPVGSPLSLECTVEGTSNPNLYWYRQAAGRGLQLLFYSVGIGQISSEVPQNLSASRPQDRQFILSSKKLLLSDSGFYLCAWTGNTGELFFGEGSRLTVL.

The chain employs TRBV11-2 and TRBJ2-7, with TRBD2 identical over 7 bases. The V gene end was trimmed by 1 base and the J gene end by 2 bases; junction bases not matched to a gene: 2. CDR3 size: 14 residues. Per germline, CDR1 SGHAT and CDR2 FQNNGV. The CDR3 here is CASSLGAGTYEQYF. CDR3 in DNA: TGTGCCAGCAGCTTAGGAGCGGGAACCTACGAGCAGTACTTC.

This clone was counted once. The chain recombines TRBV6-6 with TRBJ1-3, with a possible D match to TRBD1 (5 bases). The germline V gene encodes CDR1 MNHNY and CDR2 SVGAGI (reference sequence). The CDR3 contains 15 residues. Trimming shortened V by 8 bases and J by 7 bases, and 21 bases separated the two germline ends. The CDR3 bases are TGTGCCAGCTCTACTTCGGGGGTTTCTTGGAACACCATATATTTT. Amino acids: CASSTSGVSWNTIYF.

The rearrangement uses TRBV3-1 (or the pseudogene TRBV3-2) and TRBJ1-6; D may be TRBD1 (5 bases). CDR3 length equals 17 residues. Germline lookup yields CDR1 LGHDT and CDR2 YNNKEL (reference sequence). Trimming took off 1 base at V and 9 bases at J, with 19 bases between the two ends. The CDR3 region has the DNA TGTGCCAGCAGCCAAGGGGGCGCGGTGGCCCTCGGTTCACCCCTCCACTTT. Encoded protein: CASSQGGAVALGSPLHF.